Described below is a single T cell receptor (beta chain) sequence and its context. Antigen specificity is unknown. TCRdb passed the 5' RACE reads through MiXCR, listing each CDR3 protein once. The table shows around 890,000 distinct CDR3 sequences, with about 12% occurring only once. The record originates from a study of CD8 T cells in ankylosing spondylitis. Study results and caveats: Blood from ankylosing spondylitis patients appeared to carry a characteristic roughly 8-variant TCR beta motif.

The CDR3 covers 12 residues. Trimming pared 1 base from V and 5 bases from J, leaving 6 bases between. The germline V gene encodes CDR1 ENHRY and CDR2 SYGVKD. The chain joins TRBV10-3 to TRBJ2-7; no reliable D call. Sequences were obtained from blood, either unsorted or a sorted T cell fraction (not recorded which). This receptor was taken from a male donor with ankylosing spondylitis. CDR3 residues: CAISEYGNEQYF. The CDR3, as DNA: TGTGCCATCAGTGAGTATGGGAACGAGCAGTACTTC.